This is a list of T cell receptor beta chains from one sample in a study of blood T cell repertoires in COVID-19. TCRdb keeps only in-frame clones here, not all; method: immunoSEQ multiplex PCR. The top ten hold about 4.3% of the sample, which has approximately 250,000 clones, roughly 83% seen once. The sequenced sample was peripheral blood. The source of these receptors is a man between 60 and 75 years old who had recovered from COVID-19. Both conserved end residues are part of each CDR3. D genes are given only for firm matches. A clone size is listed for some rows: how often the clone was seen (once, few, many), or a class if it is expanded.

clone size,J gene,V gene,D gene,CDR3 DNA,CDR3 protein
.,TRBJ2-7,TRBV2,.,TGTGCCAGCAGTCTGCGGCGTTACGAGCAGTACTTC,CASSLRRYEQYF
few,TRBJ2-3,TRBV5-1,.,TGCGCCAGCAGCTCCACCTCTACGGGGAGAGCAGATACGCAGTATTTT,CASSSTSTGRADTQYF
.,TRBJ1-5,TRBV6-5,.,TGTGCCAGCAGTCTCCAGCGGGAGGGCAATCAGCCCCAGCATTTT,CASSLQREGNQPQHF
.,TRBJ1-6,TRBV7-6,TRBD1,TGTGCCAGCAGCTTAGTCCCGGGTGGGGGACAGAGTAATTCACCCCTCCACTTT,CASSLVPGGGQSNSPLHF
.,TRBJ1-3,TRBV7-6,.,TGTGCCAGCAGCTTAGGGGCAGGGCCCTCTGGAAACACCATATATTTT,CASSLGAGPSGNTIYF
.,TRBJ2-3,TRBV9,.,TGTGCCAGCAGCGTAGGGGCGGGGAATACGCAGTATTTT,CASSVGAGNTQYF
.,TRBJ1-5,TRBV6-5,.,TGTGCCAGCAGTCTCAACAGGGATCAGAGACAGCCCCAGCATTTT,CASSLNRDQRQPQHF
.,TRBJ1-5,TRBV19,.,TGTGCCAGTAGCGAAGGGGGGGGTCGTCAGCCCCAGCATTTT,CASSEGGGRQPQHF
once,TRBJ2-7,TRBV14,TRBD2,TGTGCCAGCAGCCAAGAGACTAGCGGGGCATACGAGCAGTACTTC,CASSQETSGAYEQYF
.,TRBJ2-5,TRBV15,.,TGTGCCACCAGCAGACTTGAAGAGACCCAGTACTTC,CATSRLEETQYF
.,TRBJ1-1,TRBV19,TRBD1,TGTGCCAGTAGTCGCGACAGGGACACTGAAGCTTTCTTT,CASSRDRDTEAFF
.,TRBJ2-7,TRBV5-1,TRBD2,TGCGCCAGCAGCTTGCCCGGGACTAGTCACGAGCAGTACTTC,CASSLPGTSHEQYF
.,TRBJ2-7,TRBV5-8,TRBD1,TGTGCCAGCAGGCCCGGGACAGGGCTAACCTACGAGCAGTACTTC,CASRPGTGLTYEQYF
.,TRBJ2-3,TRBV6-1,TRBD1,TGTGCCAGCAGTGAACGGGACAGGAGCACAGATACGCAGTATTTT,CASSERDRSTDTQYF
.,TRBJ1-2,TRBV4-1,.,TGCGCCAGCAGACCATGGACAGACGCCTATGGCTACACCTTC,CASRPWTDAYGYTF
few,TRBJ1-5,TRBV28,.,TGTGCCAGCAGTTTGGGGCGCAATAGCAATCAGCCCCAGCATTTT,CASSLGRNSNQPQHF
.,TRBJ1-3,TRBV5-1,.,TGCGCCAGCAGCTTGTCCAGAGGCTCGGGAAACACCATATATTTT,CASSLSRGSGNTIYF
.,TRBJ2-1,TRBV5-1,TRBD2,TGCGCCAGCAGCTCAGTAGCGGGAGTGGCGGGGGATGAGCAGTTCTTC,CASSSVAGVAGDEQFF
.,TRBJ2-1,TRBV30,TRBD2,TGTGCCTCGCAGACTAGCGGGAGGGTGAATGAGCAGTTCTTC,CASQTSGRVNEQFF
many,TRBJ1-3,TRBV7-4,TRBD1,TGTGCCAGCAGCTCGAGCGGACAGGGTGAAAACACCATATATTTT,CASSSSGQGENTIYF
.,TRBJ2-5,TRBV15,TRBD1,TGTGCCACCAGCAAAGGACAGGGGATGGTGGAGACCCAGTACTTC,CATSKGQGMVETQYF
.,TRBJ2-2,TRBV30,.,TGTGCCTGGAGTGGGACAGCGAACACCGGGGAGCTGTTTTTT,CAWSGTANTGELFF
.,TRBJ2-7,TRBV15,.,TGTGCCACCAGCACCGACCGGGGTTTCGAGCAGTACTTC,CATSTDRGFEQYF
.,TRBJ2-5,TRBV4-2,.,TGTGCCAGCAGCCAGACTCAGAGCGGAGGCCAAGAGACCCAGTACTTC,CASSQTQSGGQETQYF
.,TRBJ2-7,TRBV6-6,.,TGTGCCAGCAGTAAACAGGGTGCCGAGCAGTACTTC,CASSKQGAEQYF
.,TRBJ1-1,TRBV19,TRBD1,TGTGCCAGTAGTATATTGGACAGGGGGTTCGGGAACACTGAAGCTTTCTTT,CASSILDRGFGNTEAFF
.,TRBJ1-5,TRBV10-3,TRBD1,TGTGCCATCGGGGACAGGCCTAATCAGCCCCAGCATTTT,CAIGDRPNQPQHF
.,TRBJ2-7,TRBV6-6,TRBD1,TGTGCCAGCAGTCGACCACAGGGGGCGTTTGGTGGGGAGCAGTACTTC,CASSRPQGAFGGEQYF
.,TRBJ1-3,TRBV7-9,.,TGTGCCAGCAGCTCGCGGGGGCGGGGAAACACCATATATTTT,CASSSRGRGNTIYF
.,TRBJ2-3,TRBV6-5,.,TGTGCCAGCAGTCCCAACAGGGTGAGGACAGATACGCAGTATTTT,CASSPNRVRTDTQYF
once,TRBJ2-1,TRBV19,TRBD1,TGTGCCAGTAGTGAATCGACAGGGGGCATTGAGCAGTTCTTC,CASSESTGGIEQFF
once,TRBJ2-5,TRBV7-9,TRBD2,TGTGCCAGCAGCCCCAGCCTAGCGGGAGGTGGTGAGACCCAGTACTTC,CASSPSLAGGGETQYF
.,TRBJ2-1,TRBV6-5,.,TGTGCCAGCAGCCCCGGAGGGCGACGAGAAAATGAGCAGTTCTTC,CASSPGGRRENEQFF
.,TRBJ2-1,TRBV27,TRBD2,TGTGCCAGCAGAAGACTAGCGGGAACCTACAATGAGCAGTTCTTC,CASRRLAGTYNEQFF
.,TRBJ2-1,TRBV5-1,TRBD2,TGCGCCAGCAGCCTCCCGGGACTAGCGGGGGGGCCAAATGAGCAGTTCTTC,CASSLPGLAGGPNEQFF
.,TRBJ2-7,TRBV18,TRBD2,TGTGCCAGCTCACCACGGGCGGGGGAGGCCTACGAGCAGTACTTC,CASSPRAGEAYEQYF
.,TRBJ2-7,TRBV5-4,.,TGTGCCAGCAGCCTACAGGGGGGGCGTGGAACCGCCGCCTACGAGCAGTACTTC,CASSLQGGRGTAAYEQYF
.,TRBJ1-1,TRBV6-5,.,TGTGCCAGCAGACTCACAGGGTCGCGAACTGAAGCTTTCTTT,CASRLTGSRTEAFF
.,TRBJ1-1,TRBV19,TRBD1,TGTGCCAGTAACCGGGACAGGGGGACTGAAGCTTTCTTT,CASNRDRGTEAFF
.,TRBJ2-7,TRBV3-1/TRBV3-2,.,TGTGCCAGCCTTTCGAGGGTACCCTACGAGCAGTACTTC,CASLSRVPYEQYF
.,TRBJ2-3,TRBV2,.,TGTGCCAGCAGGGGGGGGCTCAGCACAGATACGCAGTATTTT,CASRGGLSTDTQYF
.,TRBJ1-6,TRBV2,TRBD1,TGTGCCAGCGGGTTAGGACAGGGGAATTCACCCCTCCACTTT,CASGLGQGNSPLHF
.,TRBJ1-4,TRBV30,TRBD1,TGTGCCTGGAGGGGACAGGGGGCTGCTGAAAAACTGTTTTTT,CAWRGQGAAEKLFF
.,TRBJ2-7,TRBV19,.,TGTGCCAGTAGTACGCGGCAAGCTGACTACGAGCAGTACTTC,CASSTRQADYEQYF
.,TRBJ2-7,TRBV30,.,TGTGCCTCACAATGGTTGGAGGAGCAGTACTTC,CASQWLEEQYF
.,TRBJ2-2,TRBV9,.,TGTGCCAGCAGCGGATTCACCGGGGGAGCGAACACCGGGGAGCTGTTTTTT,CASSGFTGGANTGELFF
few,TRBJ1-6,TRBV30,TRBD1,TGTGCCTGGACGGGTCGTCAGGGGGCTAATTCACCCCTCCACTTT,CAWTGRQGANSPLHF
.,TRBJ2-1,TRBV11-3,.,TGTGCCAGCGGCTTCACAGGCAATGAGCAGTTCTTC,CASGFTGNEQFF
.,TRBJ2-1,TRBV6-1,TRBD2,TGTGCCAGCAGTGAACACCCCCAGCGGGGGGGATACAATGAGCAGTTCTTC,CASSEHPQRGGYNEQFF
.,TRBJ2-4,TRBV6-1,.,TGTGCCAGCAGTGAACTGGAGGTTGTCCGAGCCAAAAACATTCAGTACTTC,CASSELEVVRAKNIQYF
.,TRBJ1-2,TRBV19,.,TGTGCCAGTACCAACGGGGGGCGCGGATCCCTCTATGGCTACACCTTC,CASTNGGRGSLYGYTF
.,TRBJ2-7,TRBV27,.,TGTGCCAGCAGCCAACGGGGCTCCTACGAGCAGTACTTC,CASSQRGSYEQYF
once,TRBJ2-3,TRBV4-1,TRBD2,TGCGCCAGCAGCCAAGATCAACGGCTAGCGGGAGGGGATACGCAGTATTTT,CASSQDQRLAGGDTQYF
.,TRBJ1-2,TRBV6-5,.,TGTGCCAGCAGTCCAGGCTATGGCTACACCTTC,CASSPGYGYTF
.,TRBJ1-2,TRBV5-1,TRBD1,TGCGCCAGCAGCCAAGGACAGGGGATGGGGTATGGCTACACCTTC,CASSQGQGMGYGYTF
once,TRBJ2-7,TRBV29-1,.,TGCAGCGTCCTAGCTACCGGGGTGTACGAGCAGTACTTC,CSVLATGVYEQYF
.,TRBJ2-2,TRBV28,TRBD1,TGTGCCAGCAGTGCCGGGACAGGGATCACCGGGGAGCTGTTTTTT,CASSAGTGITGELFF
.,TRBJ2-1,TRBV5-1,TRBD2,TGCGCCAGCAGCTTGGCCGCTAGCGGGGGCAATGAGCAGTTCTTC,CASSLAASGGNEQFF